This T cell receptor beta chain was recorded in a study of molecular identifiers for immune sequencing clone quantification. In the study overall: Across replicate runs, RNA obtained from about 21,000 or 97,000 naive CD8 cells was divided into five, with four undergoing sequencing. Study-wide findings and caveats: In naive cells, under 1% of molecules belonged to clones above 20 RNA copies, against over 97% in effector cells.

The CDR3 length is 15 residues. Trimming removed 5 bases from V and 5 bases from J, with 18 bases in between. Sorting defined naive CD8 T cells as CD8+CD4-CCR7+CD45RA+. As previously described, bulk TCR libraries were made using listed TCR primers. A single record per CDR3 protein comes from TCRdb applying MiXCR to the PCR reads. The repertoire holds tens of thousands of distinct CDR3 sequences, with roughly 25% as singletons. A word on this clonotype: The target antigen is unknown.

The chain carries TRBV12-3 or TRBV12-4 and TRBJ1-1; D is perhaps TRBD1 (6 bases). The receptor was isolated from a human donor in good health. Some libraries in this study had Jurkat cell RNA spiked in. The sample consisted of naive CD8+ T cells from blood, with Jurkat cell RNA spiked in. Subset reported: FACS-sorted CD8+CD4-CCR7+CD45RA+ naive T cells. CDR3 loop: CASSPTGTRETEAFF. The CDR3 region has the DNA TGTGCCAGCAGTCCCACCGGGACAAGGGAAACTGAAGCTTTCTTT.